This T cell receptor (beta chain) was obtained from a study of T cell responses to AZD1222 COVID-19 vaccine. Overall study findings and caveats: Females made up more of the donors, who were largely white British, and clonal diversity may have come out too low. Without day 14 samples, only post-peak T cell repertoires were studied.

As concerns this clone: Its target is not known.

Sequenced by immunoSEQ multiplex PCR; TCRdb stores in-frame clones only, minus some. Among just over 150,000 clones listed, about 87% were seen once. Germline V lookup: CDR1 SGHAT, CDR2 FQNNGV. This CDR3 has 16 residues. V lost 1 base to trimming and J lost 7 bases; unmatched junction nucleotides: 7. The rearrangement uses TRBV11-2 and TRBJ2-1, with 10 bases matching TRBD2. The receptor comes from an adult who received the AZD1222 COVID-19 vaccine. The specimen comprised peripheral blood, sampled 28 days after the second AZD1222 dose. The CDR3 region has the DNA TGTGCCAGCAGCTTAGCCGTGGGACTAGCGCGTAATGAGCAGTTCTTC. Its protein is CASSLAVGLARNEQFF.